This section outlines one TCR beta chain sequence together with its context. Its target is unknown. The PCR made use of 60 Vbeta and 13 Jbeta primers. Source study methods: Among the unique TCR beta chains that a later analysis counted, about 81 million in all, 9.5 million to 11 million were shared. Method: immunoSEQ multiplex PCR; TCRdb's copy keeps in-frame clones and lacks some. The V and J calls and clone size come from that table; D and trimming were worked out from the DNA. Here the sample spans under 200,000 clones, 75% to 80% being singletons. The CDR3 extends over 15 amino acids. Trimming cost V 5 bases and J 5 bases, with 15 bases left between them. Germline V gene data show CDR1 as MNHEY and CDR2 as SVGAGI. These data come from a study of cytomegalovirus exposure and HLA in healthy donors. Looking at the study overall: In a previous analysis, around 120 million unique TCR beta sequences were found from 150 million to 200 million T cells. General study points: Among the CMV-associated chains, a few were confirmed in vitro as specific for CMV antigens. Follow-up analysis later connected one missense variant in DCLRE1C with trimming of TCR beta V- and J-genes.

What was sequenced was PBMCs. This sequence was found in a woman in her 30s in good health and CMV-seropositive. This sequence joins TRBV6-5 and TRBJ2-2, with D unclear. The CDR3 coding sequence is TGTGCCAGCAGTCCCGATTCCCTGAGGACCGGGGAGCTGTTTTTT. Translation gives CASSPDSLRTGELFF.